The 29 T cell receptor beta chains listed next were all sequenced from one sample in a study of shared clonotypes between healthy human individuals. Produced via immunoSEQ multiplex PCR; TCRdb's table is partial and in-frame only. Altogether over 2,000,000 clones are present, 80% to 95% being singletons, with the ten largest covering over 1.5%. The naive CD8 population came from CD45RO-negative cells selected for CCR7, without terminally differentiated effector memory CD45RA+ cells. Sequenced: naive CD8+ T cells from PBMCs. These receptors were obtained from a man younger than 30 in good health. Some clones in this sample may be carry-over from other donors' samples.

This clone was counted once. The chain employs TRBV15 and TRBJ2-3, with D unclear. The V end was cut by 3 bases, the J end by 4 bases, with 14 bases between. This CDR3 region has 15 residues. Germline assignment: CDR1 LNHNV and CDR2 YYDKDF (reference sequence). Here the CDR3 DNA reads TGTGCCACCAGCAGTCCACGCAGAACCTCAGATACGCAGTATTTT. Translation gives CATSSPRRTSDTQYF.

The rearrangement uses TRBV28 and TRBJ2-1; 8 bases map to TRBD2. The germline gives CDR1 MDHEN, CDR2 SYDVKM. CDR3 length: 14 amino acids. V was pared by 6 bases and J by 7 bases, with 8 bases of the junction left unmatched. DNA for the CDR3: TGTGCCAGCAGCACAAGCGGGAGTCGGAATGAGCAGTTCTTC. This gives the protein CASSTSGSRNEQFF.

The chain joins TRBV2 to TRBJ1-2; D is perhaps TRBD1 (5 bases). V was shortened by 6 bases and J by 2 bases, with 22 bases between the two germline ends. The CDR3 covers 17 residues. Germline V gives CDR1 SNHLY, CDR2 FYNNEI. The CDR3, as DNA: TGTGCCAGCAGGGGGCCCGGGCCGACGCGGGAAAACTATGGCTACACCTTC. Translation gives CASRGPGPTRENYGYTF. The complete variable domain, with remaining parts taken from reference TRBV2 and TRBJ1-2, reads EPEVTQTPSHQVTQMGQEVILRCVPISNHLYFYWYRQILGQKVEFLVSFYNNEISEKSEIFDDQFSVERPDGSNFTLKIRSTKLEDSAMYFCASRGPGPTRENYGYTFGSGTRLTVV.

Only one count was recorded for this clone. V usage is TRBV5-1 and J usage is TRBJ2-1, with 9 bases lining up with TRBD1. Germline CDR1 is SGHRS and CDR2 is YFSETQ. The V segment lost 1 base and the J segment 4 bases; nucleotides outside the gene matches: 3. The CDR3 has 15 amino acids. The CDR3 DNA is TGCGCCAGCAGCTTGACAGGGGGCCTTTACAATGAGCAGTTCTTC. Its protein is CASSLTGGLYNEQFF.

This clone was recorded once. CDR3 sequence (DNA): TGCGCCAGCAGCGACAAGGACAGTTACCCGGAGGAGACCCAGTACTTC. Its translation: CASSDKDSYPEETQYF. The chain combines TRBV4-1 with TRBJ2-5; D is perhaps TRBD1 (6 bases). The CDR3 spans 16 residues. V was shortened by 5 bases and J by 5 bases, with 21 bases between the two germline ends. Germline V gene sequence: CDR1 MGHRA, CDR2 YSYEKL.

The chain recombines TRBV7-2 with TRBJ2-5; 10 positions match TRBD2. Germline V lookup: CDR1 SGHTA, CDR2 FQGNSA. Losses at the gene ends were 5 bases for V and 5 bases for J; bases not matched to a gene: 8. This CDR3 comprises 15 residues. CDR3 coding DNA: TGTGCCAGCAGCCCACTAGCGGGACCCCTGGAGACCCAGTACTTC. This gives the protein CASSPLAGPLETQYF. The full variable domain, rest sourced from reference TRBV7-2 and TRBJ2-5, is GAGVSQSPSNKVTEKGKDVELRCDPISGHTALYWYRQSLGQGLEFLIYFQGNSAPDKSGLPSDRFSAERTGGSVSTLTIQRTQQEDSAVYLCASSPLAGPLETQYFGPGTRLLVL.

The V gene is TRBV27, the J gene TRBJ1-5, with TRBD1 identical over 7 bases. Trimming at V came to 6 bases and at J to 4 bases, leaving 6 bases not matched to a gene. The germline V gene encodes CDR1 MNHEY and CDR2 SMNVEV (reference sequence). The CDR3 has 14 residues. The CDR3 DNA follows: TGTGCCAGCAGCTCCGGGACAGTAAATCAGCCCCAGCATTTT. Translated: CASSSGTVNQPQHF.

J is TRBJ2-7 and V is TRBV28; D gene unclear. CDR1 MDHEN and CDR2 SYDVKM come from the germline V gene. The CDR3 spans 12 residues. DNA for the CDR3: TGTGCATCCTTTTTTGTGAGTACTGAGCAGTACTTC. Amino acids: CASFFVSTEQYF. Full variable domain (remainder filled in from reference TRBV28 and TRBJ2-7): DVKVTQSSRYLVKRTGEKVFLECVQDMDHENMFWYRQDPGLGLRLIYFSYDVKMKEKGDIPEGYSVSREKKERFSLILESASTNQTSMYLCASFFVSTEQYFGPGTRLTVT.

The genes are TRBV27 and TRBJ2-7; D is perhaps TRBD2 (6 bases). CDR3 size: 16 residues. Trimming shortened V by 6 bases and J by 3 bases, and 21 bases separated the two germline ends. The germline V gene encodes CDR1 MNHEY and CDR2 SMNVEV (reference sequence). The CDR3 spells CASRNPMVSGRYEQYF. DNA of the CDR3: TGTGCCAGCAGGAACCCGATGGTTAGCGGCCGCTACGAGCAGTACTTC.

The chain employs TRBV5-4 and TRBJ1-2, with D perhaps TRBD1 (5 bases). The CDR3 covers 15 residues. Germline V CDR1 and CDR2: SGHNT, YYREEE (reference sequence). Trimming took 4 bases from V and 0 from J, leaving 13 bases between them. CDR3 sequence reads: CASSPRGIPNYGYTF. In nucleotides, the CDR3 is TGTGCCAGCAGCCCACGGGGGATACCTAACTATGGCTACACCTTC.

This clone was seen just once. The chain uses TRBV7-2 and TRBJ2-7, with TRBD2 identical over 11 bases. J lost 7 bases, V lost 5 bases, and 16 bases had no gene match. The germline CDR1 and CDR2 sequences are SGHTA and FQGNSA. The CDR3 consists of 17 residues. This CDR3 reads CASSLLGSGRAKGEQYF. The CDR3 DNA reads TGTGCCAGCAGCCTCCTCGGTAGCGGGAGGGCCAAGGGGGAGCAGTACTTC.

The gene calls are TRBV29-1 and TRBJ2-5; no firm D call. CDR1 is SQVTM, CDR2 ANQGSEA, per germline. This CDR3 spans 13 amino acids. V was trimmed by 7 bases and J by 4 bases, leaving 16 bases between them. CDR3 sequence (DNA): TGCAGCGCGGTCATGGGCCTTCTAGAGACCCAGTACTTC. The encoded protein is CSAVMGLLETQYF.

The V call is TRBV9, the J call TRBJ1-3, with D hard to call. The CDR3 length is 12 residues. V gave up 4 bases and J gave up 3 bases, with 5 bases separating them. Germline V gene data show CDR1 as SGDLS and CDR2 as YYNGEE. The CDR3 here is CASSPHGNTIYF. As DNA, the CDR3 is TGTGCCAGCAGCCCCCATGGAAACACCATATATTTT.

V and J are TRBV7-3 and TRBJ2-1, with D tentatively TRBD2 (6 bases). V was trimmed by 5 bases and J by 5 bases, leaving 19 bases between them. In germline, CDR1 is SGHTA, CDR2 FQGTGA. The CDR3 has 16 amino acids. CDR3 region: CASSPTEGLPHNEQFF. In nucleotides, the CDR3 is TGTGCCAGCAGCCCGACCGAGGGACTCCCTCACAATGAGCAGTTCTTC.

Here the CDR3 reads CASSFPAGRGAGGPPAYEQYF. CDR3 bases: TGTGCCAGCAGTTTTCCGGCGGGCCGGGGAGCGGGAGGGCCGCCGGCCTACGAGCAGTACTTC. The chain joins TRBV28 to TRBJ2-7; 10 nucleotides line up with TRBD2. Germline trimming cut 3 bases from V and 2 bases from J; bases unmatched to any gene: 22. This CDR3 region has 21 residues. Germline assignment: CDR1 MDHEN and CDR2 SYDVKM.

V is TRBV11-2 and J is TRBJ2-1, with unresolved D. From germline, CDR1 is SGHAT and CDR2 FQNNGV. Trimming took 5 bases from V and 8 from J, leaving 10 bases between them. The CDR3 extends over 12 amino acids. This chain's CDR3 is CASSVFMDEQFF. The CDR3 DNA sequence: TGTGCCAGCAGCGTTTTCATGGATGAGCAGTTCTTC.

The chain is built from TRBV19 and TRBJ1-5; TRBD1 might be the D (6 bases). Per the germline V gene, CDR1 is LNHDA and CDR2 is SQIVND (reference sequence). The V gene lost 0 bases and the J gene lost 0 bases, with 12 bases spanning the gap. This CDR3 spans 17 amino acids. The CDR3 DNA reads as TGTGCCAGTAGTATAGATTCAGGGGTCTATAGCAATCAGCCCCAGCATTTT. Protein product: CASSIDSGVYSNQPQHF.

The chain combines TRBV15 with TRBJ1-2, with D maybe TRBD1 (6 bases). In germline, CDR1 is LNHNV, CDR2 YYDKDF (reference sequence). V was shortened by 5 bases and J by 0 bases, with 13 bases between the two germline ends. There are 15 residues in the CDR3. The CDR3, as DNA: TGTGCCACCAGCCCCCGACAGGAGTCTAACTATGGCTACACCTTC. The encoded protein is CATSPRQESNYGYTF.

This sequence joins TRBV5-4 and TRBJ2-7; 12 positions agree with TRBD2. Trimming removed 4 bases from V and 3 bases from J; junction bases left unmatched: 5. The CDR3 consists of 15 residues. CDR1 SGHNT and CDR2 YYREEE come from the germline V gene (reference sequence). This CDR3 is CASSQGTSGFYEQYF. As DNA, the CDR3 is TGTGCCAGCAGCCAGGGGACTAGCGGGTTCTACGAGCAGTACTTC.

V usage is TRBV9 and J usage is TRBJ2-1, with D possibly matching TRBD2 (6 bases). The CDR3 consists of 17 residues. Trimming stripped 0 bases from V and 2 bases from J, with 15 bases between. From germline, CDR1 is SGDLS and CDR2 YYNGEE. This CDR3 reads CASSVGVGEAPYNEQFF. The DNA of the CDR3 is TGTGCCAGCAGCGTAGGGGTGGGGGAGGCCCCCTACAATGAGCAGTTCTTC.

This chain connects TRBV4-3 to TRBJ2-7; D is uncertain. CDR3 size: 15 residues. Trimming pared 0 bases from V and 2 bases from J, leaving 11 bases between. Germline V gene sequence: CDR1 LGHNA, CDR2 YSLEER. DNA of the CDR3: TGCGCCAGCAGCCAAGATGGAGTCAAGCCCTACGAGCAGTACTTC. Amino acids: CASSQDGVKPYEQYF.

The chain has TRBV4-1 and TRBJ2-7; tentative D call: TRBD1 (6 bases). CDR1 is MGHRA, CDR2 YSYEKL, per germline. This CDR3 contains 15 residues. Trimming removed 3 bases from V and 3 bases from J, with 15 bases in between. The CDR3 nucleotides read TGCGCCAGCAGCCAGACTACAGGGTTACGCTACGAGCAGTACTTC. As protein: CASSQTTGLRYEQYF.

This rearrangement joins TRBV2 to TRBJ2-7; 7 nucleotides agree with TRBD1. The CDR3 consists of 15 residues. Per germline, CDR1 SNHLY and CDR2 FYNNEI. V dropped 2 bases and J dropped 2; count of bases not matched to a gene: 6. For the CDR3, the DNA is TGTGCCAGCAGTGAATTCCGGGACAGAACCTACGAGCAGTACTTC. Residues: CASSEFRDRTYEQYF.

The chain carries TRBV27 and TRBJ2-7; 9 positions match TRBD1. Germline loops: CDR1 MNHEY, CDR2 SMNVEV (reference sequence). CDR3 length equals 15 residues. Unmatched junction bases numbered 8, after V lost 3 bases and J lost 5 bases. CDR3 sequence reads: CASSLGQGLFHEQYF. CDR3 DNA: TGTGCCAGCAGTTTGGGACAGGGACTCTTCCACGAGCAGTACTTC.

The CDR3 coding sequence is TGTGCCAGTAGTATATCATTCGACCACAATGAGCAGTTCTTC. Translating gives CASSISFDHNEQFF. The V call is TRBV19, the J call TRBJ2-1; D is unclear. CDR3 length equals 14 residues. Germline values: CDR1 LNHDA, CDR2 SQIVND (reference sequence). The V end lost 2 bases, the J end lost 5 bases, and 10 bases lay between the germline ends.

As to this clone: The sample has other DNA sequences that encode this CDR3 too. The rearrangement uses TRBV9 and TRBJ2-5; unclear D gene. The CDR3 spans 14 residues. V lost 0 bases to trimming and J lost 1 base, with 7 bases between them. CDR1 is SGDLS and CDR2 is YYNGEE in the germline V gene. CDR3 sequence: CASSVGIGQETQYF. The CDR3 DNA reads TGTGCCAGCAGCGTAGGTATAGGCCAAGAGACCCAGTACTTC.

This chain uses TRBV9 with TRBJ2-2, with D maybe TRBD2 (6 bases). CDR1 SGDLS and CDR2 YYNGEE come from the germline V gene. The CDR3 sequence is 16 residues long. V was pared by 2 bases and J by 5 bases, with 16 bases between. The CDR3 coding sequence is TGTGCCAGCAGCGTTTTCCGGGACTCTCGGACCGGGGAGCTGTTTTTT. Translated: CASSVFRDSRTGELFF.

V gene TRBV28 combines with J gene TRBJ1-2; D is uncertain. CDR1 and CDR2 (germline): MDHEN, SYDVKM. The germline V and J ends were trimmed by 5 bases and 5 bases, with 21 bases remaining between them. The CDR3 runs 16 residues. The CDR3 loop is CASSPTSTGMGYGYTF. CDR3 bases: TGTGCCAGCAGTCCCACGTCGACGGGAATGGGTTATGGCTACACCTTC.

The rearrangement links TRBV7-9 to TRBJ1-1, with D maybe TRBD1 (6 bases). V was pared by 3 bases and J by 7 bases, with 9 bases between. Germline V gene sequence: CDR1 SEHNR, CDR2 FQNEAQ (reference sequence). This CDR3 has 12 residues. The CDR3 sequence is CASSFGRGEAFF. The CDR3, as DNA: TGTGCCAGCAGCTTCGGCAGGGGTGAAGCTTTCTTT.